This TCR beta chain was recovered during a study of blood T cell repertoires in COVID-19. About the research overall: Samples representing acute and convalescent COVID-19 were sourced from the United States, Italy and Spain.

CDR3 length equals 11 residues. V was clipped by 4 bases and J by 8 bases, with 8 bases between them. The V gene's germline CDR1 is SQVTM and CDR2 ANQGSEA. Per the original data handling: Estimation of nucleated cell counts relied on the amplification of reference gene primers. Using immunoSEQ multiplex PCR, the repertoire was profiled, and TCRdb retains in-frame clones only, with some absent. V and J calls and clone size are as listed in that table; D and trimming were resolved from the DNA. The data hold about 400,000 clones, with 88% observed a single time. Across about two dozen US areas, participants ranged in age from about 18 to 90 years.

This receptor was obtained from a woman aged 40 to 50 with acute COVID-19. The chain is built from TRBV29-1 and TRBJ1-4; no clear D gene. Sequences were obtained from PBMCs or T cells enriched from blood (not recorded which). DNA of the CDR3: TGCAGCGTTGGTTGGCGGGAAAAACTGTTTTTT. Translating it yields CSVGWREKLFF.